This passage covers 8 T cell receptor beta chains from one sample sequenced in a study of cytomegalovirus exposure and HLA in healthy donors. In the PCR, 60 Vbeta and 13 Jbeta primers were used. Produced via immunoSEQ multiplex PCR; TCRdb's table is partial and in-frame only. The table shows some 200,000 clones, with 70% occurring only once. Sequenced sample: PBMCs. The receptors originated from a man aged 40-50 years in good health and CMV-seropositive.

The CDR3 protein is CASSIALTSGGVLETQYF. As DNA, the CDR3 is TGTGCCAGTAGTATAGCCCTTACTAGCGGGGGGGTCTTGGAGACCCAGTACTTC. The V call is TRBV19, the J call TRBJ2-5; TRBD2 matches at 13 bases. The CDR3 extends over 18 amino acids. Germline CDR1 and CDR2: LNHDA and SQIVND (reference sequence). With 1 base clipped from V and 5 bases from J, the junction kept 10 bases outside the gene matches.

This rearrangement joins TRBV6-4 to TRBJ2-3; maybe TRBD2 (5 bases). CDR1 is MRHNA, CDR2 SNTAGT, per germline. CDR3 length equals 14 residues. Trimming took off 0 bases at V and 3 bases at J, with 7 bases between the two ends. The CDR3 reads CASSDSEETDTQYF. In DNA, the CDR3 is TGTGCCAGCAGTGACTCGGAGGAAACAGATACGCAGTATTTT.

This clone has only one observation. V usage is TRBV4-1 and J usage is TRBJ2-3; 8 bases fit TRBD2. V lost 1 base to trimming and J lost 2 bases; unmatched junction nucleotides: 5. The germline V gene has CDR1 MGHRA and CDR2 YSYEKL. CDR3 length equals 16 residues. CDR3 nucleotides: TGCGCCAGCAGCCAAGGGTTACTAGCGGTCACAGATACGCAGTATTTT. The encoded protein is CASSQGLLAVTDTQYF.

CDR3 sequence: CASSSGQGAPQYEQYF. In DNA, the CDR3 is TGTGCCAGCAGCTCGGGACAGGGGGCGCCCCAATACGAGCAGTACTTC. The chain carries TRBV27 and TRBJ2-7; TRBD1 matches 12 bases. Germline CDR1 is MNHEY and CDR2 is SMNVEV (reference sequence). The CDR3 totals 16 residues. With V trimmed by 6 bases and J by 4 bases, 10 bases remained unmatched.

This clone was picked up one time. The rearrangement links TRBV5-6 to TRBJ2-5; D is perhaps TRBD2 (5 bases). With the DNA end fitting TRBJ2-7 better, the J assignment may be wrong. The germline gives CDR1 SGHDT, CDR2 YYEEEE. The CDR3 totals 16 residues. In DNA form, the CDR3 reads TGTGCCAGCAGCTTAGAGGGATCAAAGCGGCCCTACGAGCAGTACTTC. It encodes CASSLEGSKRPYEQYF.

The chain links TRBV27 to TRBJ1-2; 8 bases are shared with TRBD1. This CDR3 comprises 14 residues. CDR1 MNHEY and CDR2 SMNVEV come from the germline V gene (reference sequence). J lost 7 bases, V lost 6 bases, and 10 bases had no gene match. The CDR3 loop reads CASSPVDRAGGYTF. In nucleotides, the CDR3 is TGTGCCAGCAGCCCCGTGGACAGGGCAGGTGGCTACACCTTC.

This chain connects TRBV14 to TRBJ1-3; TRBD1 is a possible D gene (5 bases). Germline CDR1 is SGHDN and CDR2 is FVKESK. This CDR3 has 17 amino acids. V lost 4 bases and J 0 bases, leaving 16 bases between the germline ends. CDR3 protein: CASSRTGPASSGNTIYF. The CDR3 coding sequence is TGTGCCAGCAGCCGAACAGGACCCGCGAGCTCTGGAAACACCATATATTTT.

The chain combines TRBV19 with TRBJ1-1; no reliable D call. This CDR3 is built from 14 residues. V shed 5 bases and J shed 0 bases, with 10 bases lying between them. The germline CDR1 and CDR2 sequences are LNHDA and SQIVND (reference sequence). The CDR3 sequence: CASSAGGVNTEAFF. CDR3 sequence (DNA): TGTGCCAGTAGTGCAGGCGGGGTGAACACTGAAGCTTTCTTT.